The TCR beta chain described here comes from a study of blood T cell repertoires in COVID-19. For the study at large: Acute and convalescent COVID-19 samples came from the United States, Italy and Spain.

The CDR3 consists of 13 residues. V was trimmed by 8 bases and J by 6 bases, leaving 11 bases between them. Germline V gene sequence: CDR1 MNHNS, CDR2 SASEGT. Original processing methods: Reference gene primer amplification gave nucleated cell count estimates. TCRdb's copy holds only in-frame clones and misses some; the assay was immunoSEQ multiplex PCR. The D gene and trimming were derived from the DNA, and the V and J assignments and clone size from that table. The sample consists of around 300,000 clones, 88% of them appearing once. Sequencing input: peripheral blood. This clonotype was sampled from a woman aged 50 to 65 with active or convalescent COVID-19. V usage is TRBV6-1 and J usage is TRBJ1-6, with a weak D call TRBD1 (5 bases). The CDR3 region has the DNA TGTGCCAGCGTTGGGGGGGTTAATTCACCCCTCCACTTT. Protein: CASVGGVNSPLHF.